The 5 T cell receptor beta chains below were found in one sample sequenced in a study of blood T cell repertoires in COVID-19. Using immunoSEQ multiplex PCR, the repertoire was profiled, and TCRdb retains in-frame clones only, with some absent. The table includes under 350,000 clones, 86% detected once. Material for sequencing was PBMCs or T cells enriched from blood (not recorded which). The receptor set was obtained from a woman aged 40 to 50 with acute COVID-19.

V gene TRBV6-5 combines with J gene TRBJ1-4; a weak D match, TRBD1 (5 bases). CDR1 is MNHEY, CDR2 SVGAGI, per germline. V dropped 0 bases and J dropped 7 bases, with 12 bases sitting between them. CDR3 length: 15 amino acids. In DNA, the CDR3 is TGTGCCAGCAGTTACTCAGCGGGGCCTGGTGAAAAACTGTTTTTT. Its translation: CASSYSAGPGEKLFF.

The chain combines TRBV18 with TRBJ1-1; 7 bases agree with TRBD1. V lost 6 bases and J lost 1; bases outside the gene matches: 14. Germline loops: CDR1 KGHSH, CDR2 LQKENI. This CDR3 contains 17 residues. Here the CDR3 reads CASSSQRRQGQNTEAFF. Here the CDR3 DNA reads TGTGCCAGCTCTTCCCAACGACGACAGGGCCAGAACACTGAAGCTTTCTTT.

The V call is TRBV5-4, the J call TRBJ2-5; 14 positions agree with TRBD2. Germline assignment: CDR1 SGHNT and CDR2 YYREEE (reference sequence). The CDR3 contains 17 residues. Trimming cost V 4 bases and J 5 bases; bases outside gene matches: 10. The CDR3 loop reads CASSLGLAGGLGETQYF. The CDR3 bases are TGTGCCAGCAGCCTTGGACTAGCGGGGGGATTGGGGGAGACCCAGTACTTC.

The CDR3 spells CAISGERAFDEQFF. DNA of the CDR3: TGTGCCATCAGTGGGGAGAGGGCGTTTGATGAGCAGTTCTTC. V usage is TRBV10-3 and J usage is TRBJ2-1; D might be TRBD2 (5 bases). Trimming stripped 4 bases from V and 8 bases from J, with 15 bases between. In germline, CDR1 is ENHRY, CDR2 SYGVKD. The CDR3 length is 14 residues.

The chain combines TRBV14 with TRBJ2-7, with 10 bases aligning to TRBD1. CDR1 is SGHDN, CDR2 FVKESK, per germline. The V segment lost 4 bases and the J segment 3 bases; nucleotides outside the gene matches: 6. The length of the CDR3 is 15 residues. The CDR3 protein is CASSPGQGDFYEQYF. The CDR3 bases are TGTGCCAGCAGCCCAGGACAGGGGGACTTCTACGAGCAGTACTTC.